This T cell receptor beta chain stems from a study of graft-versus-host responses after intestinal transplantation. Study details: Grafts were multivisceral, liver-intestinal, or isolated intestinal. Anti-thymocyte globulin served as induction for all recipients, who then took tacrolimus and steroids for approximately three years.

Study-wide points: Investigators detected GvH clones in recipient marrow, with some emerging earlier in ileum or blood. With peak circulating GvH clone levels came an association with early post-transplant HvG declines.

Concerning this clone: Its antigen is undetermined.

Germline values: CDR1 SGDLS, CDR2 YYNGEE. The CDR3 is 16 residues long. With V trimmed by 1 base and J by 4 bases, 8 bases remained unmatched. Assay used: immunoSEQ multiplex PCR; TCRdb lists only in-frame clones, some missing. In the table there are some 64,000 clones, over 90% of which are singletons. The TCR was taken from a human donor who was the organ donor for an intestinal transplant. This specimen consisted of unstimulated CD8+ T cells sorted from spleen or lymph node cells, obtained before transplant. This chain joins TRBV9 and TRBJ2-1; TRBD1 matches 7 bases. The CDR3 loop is CASSVSADRLYNEQFF. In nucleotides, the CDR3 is TGTGCCAGCAGCGTATCTGCGGACAGGCTATACAATGAGCAGTTCTTC.